The 18 T cell receptor beta chains reported below all come from one sample, sequenced in a study of beta chain features in type 1 diabetes. Their target antigens are unknown. Findings and limits, study-wide: Moderate but significant shortening of TCRB CDR3s was recorded in all four CD4+ subsets from Type 1 diabetes patients.

Of the isolated RNA, all was reverse transcribed, and so the sequenced material was expressed TCRB transcripts. Method: immunoSEQ multiplex PCR; TCRdb's copy keeps in-frame clones and lacks some. The sample consists of around 690,000 clones, over 10% of them appearing once. Sequencing input: naive CD4+ T cells from blood. The receptors stem from a young man with type 1 diabetes.

The rearrangement joins TRBV29-1 to TRBJ1-4; D unclear. V shed 0 bases and J shed 2 bases, with 10 bases lying between them. This CDR3 has 15 amino acids. Germline CDR1 SQVTM, CDR2 ANQGSEA. In DNA form, the CDR3 reads TGCAGCGTTGAAGACACAGTGGGGACTAATGAAAAACTGTTTTTT. As protein: CSVEDTVGTNEKLFF. Full variable domain (remainder filled in from reference TRBV29-1 and TRBJ1-4): SAVISQKPSRDICQRGTSLTIQCQVDSQVTMMFWYRQQPGQSLTLIATANQGSEATYESGFVIDKFPISRPNLTFSTLTVSNMSPEDSSIYLCSVEDTVGTNEKLFFGSGTQLSVL.

This clone was detected a few times. The CDR3 protein is CAWTADSSYNEQFF. As DNA, the CDR3 is TGTGCCTGGACAGCAGACAGCTCCTACAATGAGCAGTTCTTC. The chain recombines TRBV30 with TRBJ2-1, with D perhaps matching TRBD1 (5 bases). Trimming removed 4 bases at V and 0 bases at J, with 10 bases between. Per germline, CDR1 GTSNPN and CDR2 SVGIG (reference sequence). This CDR3 is 14 amino acids long.

This clone turned up a few times. This rearrangement joins TRBV6-5 to TRBJ1-5; D is possibly TRBD1 (6 bases). This CDR3 has 15 residues. V gave up 0 bases and J gave up 4 bases, with 10 bases separating them. In germline, CDR1 is MNHEY, CDR2 SVGAGI. CDR3 protein: CASSYSVRGNQPQHF. DNA of the CDR3: TGTGCCAGCAGTTACTCAGTGAGGGGGAATCAGCCCCAGCATTTT.

The chain is built from TRBV7-2 and TRBJ2-5, with 7 positions matching TRBD1. Looked up from germline, CDR1 is SGHTA and CDR2 is FQGNSA. The CDR3 extends over 18 amino acids. J lost 0 bases, V lost 0 bases, and 10 bases had no gene match. The CDR3 loop is CASSLAPLTGPHQETQYF. CDR3 in DNA: TGTGCCAGCAGCTTAGCCCCACTGACAGGGCCACACCAAGAGACCCAGTACTTC.

This chain joins TRBV7-9 and TRBJ1-1; D not resolved. This CDR3 spans 14 amino acids. V was pared by 0 bases and J by 6 bases, with 11 bases between. Per the germline V gene, CDR1 is SEHNR and CDR2 is FQNEAQ (reference sequence). CDR3 coding DNA: TGTGCCAGCAGCTTAGCGGAGGGTGGGGCTGAAGCTTTCTTT. As protein: CASSLAEGGAEAFF.

Only a few counts were recorded for this clone. This chain uses TRBV30 with TRBJ2-5, with D unresolved. Germline lookup yields CDR1 GTSNPN and CDR2 SVGIG (reference sequence). CDR3 length: 13 residues. The V end was cut by 6 bases, the J end by 4 bases, with 15 bases between. The CDR3: CACGPDVVETQYF. In DNA form, the CDR3 reads TGTGCCTGTGGTCCAGATGTGGTAGAGACCCAGTACTTC.

The chain is built from TRBV4-2 and TRBJ2-3; weak D call: TRBD2 (5 bases). V lost 1 base and J lost 5, with 10 bases in between. Germline-derived CDR1 and CDR2 are LGHNA and YNFKEQ. The CDR3 covers 14 residues. CDR3 in amino acids: CASSQGHSEDTQYF. The CDR3 DNA reads TGTGCCAGCAGCCAAGGCCATAGCGAAGATACGCAGTATTTT.

This clone showed up just a few times. The V call is TRBV7-2, the J call TRBJ2-1; a weak D match, TRBD2 (6 bases). V dropped 0 bases and J dropped 2 bases, with 11 bases sitting between them. The CDR3 has 16 amino acids. Germline V gives CDR1 SGHTA, CDR2 FQGNSA. The CDR3 spells CASSLAQGGAYNEQFF. As DNA, the CDR3 is TGTGCCAGCAGCTTAGCGCAGGGAGGTGCCTACAATGAGCAGTTCTTC. The variable domain in full, with the rest retrieved from reference TRBV7-2 and TRBJ2-1, is GAGVSQSPSNKVTEKGKDVELRCDPISGHTALYWYRQSLGQGLEFLIYFQGNSAPDKSGLPSDRFSAERTGGSVSTLTIQRTQQEDSAVYLCASSLAQGGAYNEQFFGPGTRLTVL.

This clone was detected only a few times. The rearrangement uses TRBV7-2 and TRBJ2-3; 10 nucleotides align to TRBD2. Trimming removed 5 bases from V and 8 bases from J; junction bases left unmatched: 13. Germline V gene data show CDR1 as SGHTA and CDR2 as FQGNSA. The CDR3 has 16 amino acids. The CDR3: CASSLSAGGPVGTQYF. The CDR3 DNA is TGTGCCAGCAGCCTATCAGCGGGGGGGCCAGTCGGTACGCAGTATTTT.

This clone was picked up a small number of times. The CDR3 loop is CASSQAWQGAYEQYF. The CDR3 region has the DNA TGCGCCAGCAGCCAAGCATGGCAGGGGGCCTACGAGCAGTACTTC. The rearrangement links TRBV4-3 to TRBJ2-7; TRBD1 agrees at 7 bases. The CDR3 is 15 residues long. V dropped 1 base and J dropped 2; count of bases not matched to a gene: 5. Germline V lookup: CDR1 LGHNA, CDR2 YSLEER.

This clone was counted a few times. The V gene is TRBV11-2, the J gene TRBJ2-7; TRBD1 matches at 8 bases. V lost 1 base, J lost 0 bases, and 2 bases stayed unmatched. The CDR3 has 15 amino acids. From germline, CDR1 is SGHAT and CDR2 FQNNGV. CDR3 amino acids: CASSLVRGPSYEQYF. The CDR3 DNA reads as TGTGCCAGCAGCTTAGTCAGGGGGCCCTCCTACGAGCAGTACTTC.

Comment on this clone: This CDR3 is also generated by other DNA sequences in the sample. V usage is TRBV6-1 and J usage is TRBJ2-6; D might be TRBD2 (6 bases). V was clipped by 2 bases and J by 1 base, with 6 bases between them. The CDR3 has 15 amino acids. The germline V gene encodes CDR1 MNHNS and CDR2 SASEGT. CDR3 DNA sequence: TGTGCCAGCAGTGAACGGGGGTCTGGGGCCAACGTCCTGACTTTC. Translated: CASSERGSGANVLTF.

V and J are TRBV6-5 and TRBJ2-3; the D is unclear. CDR1 is MNHEY, CDR2 SVGAGI, per germline. V gave up 6 bases and J gave up 1 base, with 11 bases separating them. This CDR3 has 14 amino acids. The CDR3: CASSPATGTDTQYF. The CDR3, as DNA: TGTGCCAGCAGCCCCGCCACAGGCACAGATACGCAGTATTTT.

This clone was picked up a small number of times. The chain combines TRBV29-1 with TRBJ1-2; the match to TRBD1 covers 8 bases. This CDR3 has 13 residues. The junction had 11 bases not matched to a gene; V was cut back by 6 bases and J by 8 bases. Germline loops: CDR1 SQVTM, CDR2 ANQGSEA. CDR3 protein: CSVPPQGAGGYTF. CDR3 coding DNA: TGCAGCGTCCCCCCCCAGGGGGCTGGGGGCTACACCTTC.

In its sample, this clone was seen a few times. The V gene is TRBV14, the J gene TRBJ1-1; possible D gene TRBD1, 6 bases. CDR1 is SGHDN and CDR2 is FVKESK in the germline V gene. V lost 3 bases, J lost 1 base, and 21 bases lay in between. The CDR3 runs to 18 residues. The CDR3 reads CASSHSTGIPLRNTEAFF. The CDR3 coding sequence is TGTGCCAGCAGCCACAGCACAGGGATACCTCTTAGGAACACTGAAGCTTTCTTT. Full variable domain (outside the CDR3, taken from reference TRBV14 and TRBJ1-1): EAGVTQFPSHSVIEKGQTVTLRCDPISGHDNLYWYRRVMGKEIKFLLHFVKESKQDESGMPNNRFLAERTGGTYSTLKVQPAELEDSGVYFCASSHSTGIPLRNTEAFFGQGTRLTVV.

This clone has only a few counts. V usage is TRBV6-6 and J usage is TRBJ1-5; TRBD1 aligns across 9 bases. V lost 2 bases to trimming and J lost 5 bases; unmatched junction nucleotides: 7. The germline gives CDR1 MNHNY, CDR2 SVGAGI (reference sequence). CDR3 size: 16 residues. This CDR3 is CASSYRGTGNDQPQHF. The CDR3 DNA follows: TGTGCCAGCAGTTACAGGGGGACAGGGAACGATCAGCCCCAGCATTTT.

V and J are TRBV7-2 and TRBJ2-3; D uncertain. CDR3 length: 13 amino acids. V gave up 2 bases and J gave up 2 bases, with 5 bases separating them. From germline, CDR1 is SGHTA and CDR2 FQGNSA. In nucleotides, the CDR3 is TGTGCCAGCAGCTTAACAGACACAGATACGCAGTATTTT. As protein: CASSLTDTDTQYF. The whole variable domain, filled in from reference TRBV7-2 and TRBJ2-3, reads GAGVSQSPSNKVTEKGKDVELRCDPISGHTALYWYRQSLGQGLEFLIYFQGNSAPDKSGLPSDRFSAERTGGSVSTLTIQRTQQEDSAVYLCASSLTDTDTQYFGPGTRLTVL.

This clone appeared a few times. Other DNA sequences from this sample encode an identical CDR3 as well. The rearrangement joins TRBV5-1 to TRBJ2-1, with D possibly being TRBD1 (6 bases). The V gene's germline CDR1 is SGHRS and CDR2 YFSETQ. The CDR3 spans 15 residues. The ends were cut back, 4 bases at V and 0 bases at J, with 11 bases in the middle. The CDR3 DNA sequence: TGCGCCAGCAGCCTACAGGGCAGCTCCTACAATGAGCAGTTCTTC. This gives the protein CASSLQGSSYNEQFF.